A selection of T cell receptor beta chains follows, all from one sample in a study of T-cell reconstitution after alpha-beta-depleted transplantation in children. TCRdb reprocessed the PCR reads with MiXCR, giving one entry per CDR3 protein. The data hold about 90,000 distinct CDR3 sequences, with less than 20% observed a single time. The sample here was PBMCs, mostly from graft donor cells, taken 180 days after TCRalphabeta/CD19-depleted stem cell transplant. The receptors were gathered from a male patient aged 2 to 9 who had a stem cell transplant for acute lymphoblastic leukemia, so the T cells may come from the graft donor. The CDR3 runs from the conserved cysteine through the conserved F or W. Fields, in order: clone size, J gene, D gene, V gene, CDR3 DNA, CDR3 protein. The D gene is left open where the match is weak. The size entry is marked missing in some rows and otherwise reads once, few, many or a size class.

>.|TRBJ2-4|TRBD2|TRBV20-1
TGCAGTGCTAGAGATCTAGCGGGGGGCCCCAACATTCAGTACTTC
CSARDLAGGPNIQYF
>.|TRBJ2-3|TRBD1|TRBV5-1
TGCGCCAGCAGTAGACAGGGCTACACAGATACGCAGTATTTT
CASSRQGYTDTQYF
>.|TRBJ2-1|.|TRBV30
TGTGCCTGGAGTGCCCCGTTTCCGTTCTTC
CAWSAPFPFF
>few|TRBJ1-6|.|TRBV6-1
TGTGCCAGCAGCAGGGTGGATAATTCACCCCTCCACTTT
CASSRVDNSPLHF
>few|TRBJ2-2|TRBD2|TRBV10-2
TGCGCCAGCACCCCGGGAGGAGCGGGGGGGCCGAACACCGGGGAGCTGTTTTTT
CASTPGGAGGPNTGELFF
>once|TRBJ1-5|.|TRBV3-1
TGTGCCAGCAGCCCATTCCTTGATAGCAATCAGCCCCAGCATTTT
CASSPFLDSNQPQHF
>few|TRBJ2-5|.|TRBV7-2
TGTGCCAGCAGCTTAGAGGCCCCGCCGACCCAGTACTTC
CASSLEAPPTQYF
>.|TRBJ2-5|.|TRBV5-6
TGTGCCAGCAGTCCCCCGGATAGTGGAGAGACCCAGTACTTC
CASSPPDSGETQYF
>.|TRBJ1-5|.|TRBV7-8
TGTGCCAGCAGCCCAAGCCCGGGATCAAGCAATCAGCCCCAGCATTTT
CASSPSPGSSNQPQHF
>.|TRBJ2-5|.|TRBV29-1
TGCAGCGTTGAAAGGCAAACCGTGGAGACCCAGTACTTC
CSVERQTVETQYF
>.|TRBJ2-1|.|TRBV12-3/TRBV12-4
TGTGCCAGCAGTTTACGGGACAATAAGCAGTTCTTC
CASSLRDNKQFF
>.|TRBJ2-5|TRBD1|TRBV20-1
TGCAGTGCGCCGGGACAGGAAGAGACCCAGTACTTC
CSAPGQEETQYF
>few|TRBJ2-1|TRBD2|TRBV20-1
TGCAGTGCTAGAGACAGCGGGACCTTCTATGAGCAGTTCTTC
CSARDSGTFYEQFF
>.|TRBJ2-7|.|TRBV12-3/TRBV12-4
TGTGCCAGCAGTTTAGGTAGGGCGAGGGCCGAGCAGTACTTC
CASSLGRARAEQYF
>.|TRBJ2-1|TRBD2|TRBV12-3/TRBV12-4
TGTGCCAGCAGTTTCAGTCTAGCGGGAGTTGAGCAGTTCTTC
CASSFSLAGVEQFF
>few|TRBJ1-1|.|TRBV5-6
TGTGCCAGCAGCTTGGCCTGGGGCACTGAAGCTTTCTTT
CASSLAWGTEAFF
>.|TRBJ1-4|.|TRBV18
TGTGCCAGCTCACCGAGAAATGAAAAACTGTTTTTT
CASSPRNEKLFF
>few|TRBJ2-4|.|TRBV6-2/TRBV6-3
TGTGCCAGCAGTTACGCTGTAAAAAACATTCAGTACTTC
CASSYAVKNIQYF
>.|TRBJ2-3|TRBD2|TRBV3-1
TGTGCCAGCAGCCAAGGTCTAGCGGGGGAGACAGATACGCAGTATTTT
CASSQGLAGETDTQYF
>.|TRBJ2-3|.|TRBV2
TGTGCCAGGGGGACAAATAACCCAGATACGCAGTATTTT
CARGTNNPDTQYF
>few|TRBJ2-7|.|TRBV7-2
TGTGCCAGCAGCTTAGAGTCTGTAGGGTCCTACGAGCAGTACTTC
CASSLESVGSYEQYF
>few|TRBJ2-5|TRBD2|TRBV12-3/TRBV12-4
TGTGCCAGCAGTTTAAACGGAGCGGGGGGCCAAGAGACCCAGTACTTC
CASSLNGAGGQETQYF
>many|TRBJ1-1|.|TRBV5-1
TGCGCCAGCAGCTCAATGGGGGGCACTGAAGCTTTCTTT
CASSSMGGTEAFF
>.|TRBJ2-1|TRBD2|TRBV5-1
TGCGCCAGCAGCTTGGGCACAGTCCTCTTTGCGGGGGAGTATAATGAGCAGTTCTTC
CASSLGTVLFAGEYNEQFF
>once|TRBJ2-7|.|TRBV10-3
TGTGCCATCAGTGGGAGCTCCTACGAGCAGTACTTC
CAISGSSYEQYF
>.|TRBJ2-5|TRBD1|TRBV5-1
TGCGCCAGCACCACTGGGTACAGGGGGCCAGAGACCCAGTACTTC
CASTTGYRGPETQYF
>.|TRBJ2-2|TRBD1|TRBV9
TGTGCCAGCAGCGTAGGGGACAGCCCTAAGCTGTTTTTT
CASSVGDSPKLFF
>few|TRBJ1-5|.|TRBV15
TGTGCCACCAGCGAGCGGGGTCAGCCCCAGCATTTT
CATSERGQPQHF
>many|TRBJ2-3|.|TRBV6-5
TGTGCCAGCAGCATAGCAGATACGCAGTATTTT
CASSIADTQYF
>.|TRBJ2-1|.|TRBV4-3
TGCGCCAGCAGTCAAGGAGGAGGACGGTGGTCCAATGAGCAGTTCTTC
CASSQGGGRWSNEQFF
>many|TRBJ1-1|.|TRBV20-1
TGCAGTGCTTCCAGGGACTGGAGTGAAGCTTTCTTT
CSASRDWSEAFF
>.|TRBJ1-2|.|TRBV24-1
TGTGCCACCAGTGATATGACCGGATCCTATGGCTACACCTTC
CATSDMTGSYGYTF
>.|TRBJ2-2|.|TRBV5-5
TGTGCCAGCAGCTACCGGTTCCCCACAGGGTTGGCCGGGGAGCTGTTTTTT
CASSYRFPTGLAGELFF
>few|TRBJ1-1|.|TRBV7-2
TGTGCCAGCAGCTTAGAAGGTGTTACAGGGAGGGAAGCTTTCTTT
CASSLEGVTGREAFF
>.|TRBJ1-1|.|TRBV3-1
TGTGCCAGCAGCCAAGTAGCCTGGGGTCTGAACACTGAAGCTTTCTTT
CASSQVAWGLNTEAFF
>few|TRBJ1-3|.|TRBV7-6
TGTGCCAGCAGCTTAGGATGGGCAGGACGCTCTGGAAACACCATATATTTT
CASSLGWAGRSGNTIYF
>.|TRBJ2-1|TRBD2|TRBV4-2
TGTGCCAGCAGCTCTCGGGAAGCGGGGGGCTACTACAATGAGCAGTTCTTC
CASSSREAGGYYNEQFF
>many|TRBJ1-5|.|TRBV24-1
TGTGCCACCAGTGATTCTGACCCAAATCAGCCCCAGCATTTT
CATSDSDPNQPQHF
>many|TRBJ2-7|.|TRBV7-9
TGTGCCAGCAGCTTAGCCCAGGCCGAGTACGAGCAGTACTTC
CASSLAQAEYEQYF
>few|TRBJ2-1|.|TRBV5-1
TGCGCCAGCAGCTTGGCACCGAACAATGAGCAGTTCTTC
CASSLAPNNEQFF
>.|TRBJ2-1|.|TRBV18
TGTGCCAGCTCACCACAACAGGTCCTTACTTACAATGAGCAGTTCTTC
CASSPQQVLTYNEQFF
>many|TRBJ2-5|.|TRBV7-2
TGTGCCAGCAGCTTATCCCCTAGGGTGGAAGAGACCCAGTACTTC
CASSLSPRVEETQYF
>.|TRBJ1-4|.|TRBV3-1
TGTGCCAGCAGCCCGCTTCCCGGGCCGGATGAAAAACTGTTTTTT
CASSPLPGPDEKLFF
>few|TRBJ1-5|TRBD1|TRBV7-2
TGTGCCAGCAGCTTCGACAGGGGGTCCAATCAGCCCCAGCATTTT
CASSFDRGSNQPQHF
>.|TRBJ1-1|.|TRBV29-1
TGCAGCGTTGCGGGACTGTACACTGAAGCTTTCTTT
CSVAGLYTEAFF
>.|TRBJ2-7|.|TRBV4-3
TGCGCCAGCAGCCAAGATCTTGGGGCTGGGGACGAGCAGTACTTC
CASSQDLGAGDEQYF
>once|TRBJ2-7|TRBD1|TRBV2
TGTGCCAACCCGGACAGGGGTGTGGCAGGGATTCCCTACGAGCAGTACTTC
CANPDRGVAGIPYEQYF
>.|TRBJ2-7|.|TRBV9
TGTGCCAGCAGCCCTTTGTTGGGGTACGAGCAGTACTTC
CASSPLLGYEQYF
>.|TRBJ2-3|.|TRBV6-2/TRBV6-3
TGTGCCAGCACTGGATACCCGATCACAGATACGCAGTATTTT
CASTGYPITDTQYF
>.|TRBJ2-1|.|TRBV7-9
TGTGCCAGCAGCGCCCAAGGGGGGGTACGAGACAATGAGCAGTTCTTC
CASSAQGGVRDNEQFF
>few|TRBJ2-1|.|TRBV4-3
TGCGCCAGCAGCCAAGAAACAGATGAGCAGTTCTTC
CASSQETDEQFF
>few|TRBJ1-5|.|TRBV6-6
TGTGCCGCCGCCCGCGCGCCCCAGCATTTT
CAAARAPQHF
>.|TRBJ2-5|.|TRBV5-1
TGCGCCAGCAGCTTGACAGGATCTACCCAAGAGACCCAGTACTTC
CASSLTGSTQETQYF
>few|TRBJ1-5|.|TRBV27
TGTGCCAGCAGTTTATGGCGCAATCAGCCCCAGCATTTT
CASSLWRNQPQHF